A selection of T cell receptor beta chains follows, all from one sample in a study of T-cell memory formation after mild COVID-19. MiXCR, run by TCRdb on the 5' RACE reads, gives a single entry per CDR3 protein. Seen here are about 430,000 distinct CDR3 sequences, around 17% observed once, and the top ten hold 20% to 25%. Sequenced material: PBMCs or a T cell subset sorted from them (not recorded which). Receptor source: a man in his late teens or twenties who had mild COVID-19 (a few samples of this study predate the infection). Cell type and time point are not known. Both conserved end residues are part of each CDR3. Fields, in order: clone size, D gene, V gene, J gene, CDR3 DNA, CDR3 protein. The D gene is left open where the match is weak. Clone size is given for some rows only: seen once, a few or many times, or a class if the clone is expanded.

abundance: -
d_gene: -
v_gene: TRBV10-2
j_gene: TRBJ1-1
CDR3nt: TGCGCCAGCAGTGATCTCCCCCAAGGCGACACTGAAGCTTTCTTT
CDR3aa: CASSDLPQGDTEAFF

abundance: few
d_gene: TRBD1
v_gene: TRBV7-6
j_gene: TRBJ2-1
CDR3nt: TGTGCCAGCAGCGCAAGGGACAGGGGTTACAATGAGCAGTTCTTC
CDR3aa: CASSARDRGYNEQFF

abundance: few
d_gene: -
v_gene: TRBV5-1
j_gene: TRBJ2-2
CDR3nt: TGCGCCAGCAGCTTCGGGACGGGTACCGGGGAGCTGTTTTTT
CDR3aa: CASSFGTGTGELFF

abundance: few
d_gene: -
v_gene: TRBV7-9
j_gene: TRBJ1-5
CDR3nt: TGTGCCAGCAGCTTAGGGGGGGAGGGGACCCAACCCCAGCATTTT
CDR3aa: CASSLGGEGTQPQHF

abundance: few
d_gene: -
v_gene: TRBV12-3/TRBV12-4
j_gene: TRBJ2-5
CDR3nt: TGTGCCAGCAGTCCCTCCGGGTTTGCGACCCAGTACTTC
CDR3aa: CASSPSGFATQYF

abundance: many
d_gene: -
v_gene: TRBV12-3/TRBV12-4
j_gene: TRBJ1-5
CDR3nt: TGTGCCAGCAGTCCTCCCGGGACCAGCAATCAGCCCCAGCATTTT
CDR3aa: CASSPPGTSNQPQHF

abundance: few
d_gene: TRBD2
v_gene: TRBV6-5
j_gene: TRBJ2-2
CDR3nt: TGTGCCAGCACCCGACTAGCGGGGGGGAACACCGGGGAGCTGTTTTTT
CDR3aa: CASTRLAGGNTGELFF

abundance: few
d_gene: -
v_gene: TRBV7-7
j_gene: TRBJ1-6
CDR3nt: TGTGCCAGTTCAGAATTCTATAATTCACCCCTCCACTTT
CDR3aa: CASSEFYNSPLHF

abundance: few
d_gene: -
v_gene: TRBV13
j_gene: TRBJ1-4
CDR3nt: TGTGCCAGCAGCCAAGGACGTTCCAAAAGCGAAAAACTGTTTTTT
CDR3aa: CASSQGRSKSEKLFF

abundance: -
d_gene: -
v_gene: TRBV29-1
j_gene: TRBJ1-2
CDR3nt: TGCAGCGCGAGACACTCTAACTATGGCTACACCTTC
CDR3aa: CSARHSNYGYTF

abundance: few
d_gene: -
v_gene: TRBV5-1
j_gene: TRBJ2-3
CDR3nt: TGCGCCAGGGGACTGGGGTTCATCCCGCAGTATTTT
CDR3aa: CARGLGFIPQYF

abundance: few
d_gene: -
v_gene: TRBV12-3/TRBV12-4
j_gene: TRBJ2-2
CDR3nt: TGTGCCAGCAGTCCTAAGAACGCCGGGGAGCTGTTTTTT
CDR3aa: CASSPKNAGELFF

abundance: few
d_gene: -
v_gene: TRBV7-2
j_gene: TRBJ2-1
CDR3nt: TGTGCCAGCAGCTCAATTCGACTTGTAAGCTCCTACAATGAGCAGTTCTTC
CDR3aa: CASSSIRLVSSYNEQFF

abundance: few
d_gene: -
v_gene: TRBV5-1
j_gene: TRBJ2-5
CDR3nt: TGCGCCAGCAGCTTGGAGGCCGTTACGAGTAAGGAGACCCAGTACTTC
CDR3aa: CASSLEAVTSKETQYF

abundance: few
d_gene: -
v_gene: TRBV4-1
j_gene: TRBJ2-3
CDR3nt: TGCGCCACCCAGCCGGGACTCTACACAGATACGCAGTATTTT
CDR3aa: CATQPGLYTDTQYF

abundance: -
d_gene: -
v_gene: TRBV7-9
j_gene: TRBJ1-1
CDR3nt: TGTGCCAGCAGCTTATCTTCCCGGGGGGGTGAAGCTTTCTTT
CDR3aa: CASSLSSRGGEAFF

abundance: few
d_gene: TRBD1
v_gene: TRBV12-3/TRBV12-4
j_gene: TRBJ1-5
CDR3nt: TGTGCCAGCAGGGCGACAGGGAATCAGCCCCAGCATTTT
CDR3aa: CASRATGNQPQHF

abundance: few
d_gene: TRBD1
v_gene: TRBV20-1
j_gene: TRBJ2-2
CDR3nt: TGCAGTGCTCCTAAACCGGACAGGGCCAACACCGGGGAGCTGTTTTTT
CDR3aa: CSAPKPDRANTGELFF

abundance: few
d_gene: TRBD1
v_gene: TRBV5-1
j_gene: TRBJ1-1
CDR3nt: TGCGCCAGCAGCTTCCAGGGGGAGACTGAAGCTTTCTTT
CDR3aa: CASSFQGETEAFF

abundance: -
d_gene: -
v_gene: TRBV18
j_gene: TRBJ1-3
CDR3nt: TGTGCCAGCTCACCACAGGACACCATATATTTT
CDR3aa: CASSPQDTIYF

abundance: -
d_gene: -
v_gene: TRBV15
j_gene: TRBJ2-7
CDR3nt: TGTGCCACCAGCAGAGCCCGACTACTACGTGAGCAGTACTTC
CDR3aa: CATSRARLLREQYF

abundance: -
d_gene: -
v_gene: TRBV7-2
j_gene: TRBJ1-5
CDR3nt: TGTGCCAGCGCTCGTGTAGGGGTCGGCCAGCCCCAGCATTTT
CDR3aa: CASARVGVGQPQHF

abundance: few
d_gene: -
v_gene: TRBV9
j_gene: TRBJ2-2
CDR3nt: TGTGCCAGCAGCGTAGTGGGGGACGGAAACACCGGGGAGCTGTTTTTT
CDR3aa: CASSVVGDGNTGELFF

abundance: -
d_gene: -
v_gene: TRBV7-2
j_gene: TRBJ2-1
CDR3nt: TGTGCCAGCAGCTTAGAATGGGGGGACAATGAGCAGTTCTTC
CDR3aa: CASSLEWGDNEQFF

abundance: -
d_gene: TRBD2
v_gene: TRBV27
j_gene: TRBJ2-1
CDR3nt: TGTGCCAGCAGTGTACTAGCGGGGGCAGGTAATGAGCAGTTCTTC
CDR3aa: CASSVLAGAGNEQFF

abundance: few
d_gene: -
v_gene: TRBV27
j_gene: TRBJ2-5
CDR3nt: TGTGCCAGTGGTTTCGCATTACAAGAGACCCAGTACTTC
CDR3aa: CASGFALQETQYF

abundance: -
d_gene: -
v_gene: TRBV9
j_gene: TRBJ2-3
CDR3nt: TGTGCCAGCAGCGTAGCGCCAGAAACAGATACGCAGTATTTT
CDR3aa: CASSVAPETDTQYF

abundance: -
d_gene: -
v_gene: TRBV27
j_gene: TRBJ1-5
CDR3nt: TGTGCCAGCAGTCGCCGAGGCGGGGGATACAATCAGCCCCAGCATTTT
CDR3aa: CASSRRGGGYNQPQHF

abundance: -
d_gene: -
v_gene: TRBV4-3
j_gene: TRBJ1-2
CDR3nt: TGCGCCAGCAGCCCCAGTTCTGGAAACTATGGCTACACCTTC
CDR3aa: CASSPSSGNYGYTF

abundance: few
d_gene: TRBD2
v_gene: TRBV6-5
j_gene: TRBJ2-3
CDR3nt: TGTGCCGCGTTCGGCGGGGGGGCCACAGATACGCAGTATTTT
CDR3aa: CAAFGGGATDTQYF

abundance: -
d_gene: -
v_gene: TRBV23-1
j_gene: TRBJ1-1
CDR3nt: TGCGCCAGCAGTCAACGTCCGGGGCAGCCCCCGGTGAACACTGAAGCTTTCTTT
CDR3aa: CASSQRPGQPPVNTEAFF

abundance: -
d_gene: TRBD1
v_gene: TRBV29-1
j_gene: TRBJ2-3
CDR3nt: TGCAGCGCCGTTACCGGGACAGGACAAGGCGCAGATACGCAGTATTTT
CDR3aa: CSAVTGTGQGADTQYF

abundance: -
d_gene: -
v_gene: TRBV12-3/TRBV12-4
j_gene: TRBJ1-6
CDR3nt: TGTGCCAGCAGCTCTACTCGGGGGTCACCCCTCCACTTT
CDR3aa: CASSSTRGSPLHF

abundance: -
d_gene: TRBD1
v_gene: TRBV29-1
j_gene: TRBJ2-7
CDR3nt: TGCAGCGTCGGACAGGGGACCTACGAGCAGTACTTC
CDR3aa: CSVGQGTYEQYF

abundance: -
d_gene: -
v_gene: TRBV13
j_gene: TRBJ2-1
CDR3nt: TGTGCCAGCAGTTCAGCGGGACAGAGTTATGAGCAGTTCTTC
CDR3aa: CASSSAGQSYEQFF

abundance: few
d_gene: -
v_gene: TRBV9
j_gene: TRBJ2-3
CDR3nt: TGTGCCAGCTCCCCCGGCCAGGGAAGGGATACGCAGTATTTT
CDR3aa: CASSPGQGRDTQYF

abundance: -
d_gene: -
v_gene: TRBV3-1
j_gene: TRBJ2-1
CDR3nt: TGTGCCAGCAGCCAATGGAACAGGGCCTACAATGAGCAGTTCTTC
CDR3aa: CASSQWNRAYNEQFF

abundance: few
d_gene: -
v_gene: TRBV7-9
j_gene: TRBJ2-3
CDR3nt: TGTGCCAGCAGCTACGACAGGTACAGCACAGATACGCAGTATTTT
CDR3aa: CASSYDRYSTDTQYF

abundance: few
d_gene: -
v_gene: TRBV6-2/TRBV6-3
j_gene: TRBJ2-7
CDR3nt: TGTGCCAGCAGTTACGGCTACTCCTACGAGCAGTACTTC
CDR3aa: CASSYGYSYEQYF

abundance: few
d_gene: -
v_gene: TRBV24-1
j_gene: TRBJ2-7
CDR3nt: TGTGCCACCAGTGACAGAACGACCTACGAGCAGTACTTC
CDR3aa: CATSDRTTYEQYF

abundance: few
d_gene: -
v_gene: TRBV5-1
j_gene: TRBJ1-1
CDR3nt: TGCGCCAGCAGCTTGGTCCTGGGGGCAAACACTGAAGCTTTCTTT
CDR3aa: CASSLVLGANTEAFF

abundance: -
d_gene: TRBD2
v_gene: TRBV7-2
j_gene: TRBJ2-3
CDR3nt: TGTGCCAGCAGGAATCGCGGGGGGCCCCAAGATACGCAGTATTTT
CDR3aa: CASRNRGGPQDTQYF

abundance: -
d_gene: -
v_gene: TRBV5-5
j_gene: TRBJ1-4
CDR3nt: TGTGCCAGCAGCTTGGTGCGGGCAGGATTAGGTGGTGAAAAACTGTTTTTT
CDR3aa: CASSLVRAGLGGEKLFF

abundance: -
d_gene: -
v_gene: TRBV4-2
j_gene: TRBJ2-2
CDR3nt: TGTGCCAGCAGCATAGGGGGGAGCGGGGAGCTGTTTTTT
CDR3aa: CASSIGGSGELFF

abundance: few
d_gene: -
v_gene: TRBV5-1
j_gene: TRBJ1-1
CDR3nt: TGCGCCAGCAGCCTAGGGTTGTCGGACACTGAAGCTTTCTTT
CDR3aa: CASSLGLSDTEAFF

abundance: few
d_gene: -
v_gene: TRBV20-1
j_gene: TRBJ2-7
CDR3nt: TGCAGTGCTAGAGTTCGGCGGGCCGCCTACGAGCAGTACTTC
CDR3aa: CSARVRRAAYEQYF

abundance: -
d_gene: TRBD2
v_gene: TRBV29-1
j_gene: TRBJ2-7
CDR3nt: TGCAGCACCCGGACTAGCGGGGGCTACGAGCAGTACTTC
CDR3aa: CSTRTSGGYEQYF

abundance: many
d_gene: TRBD2
v_gene: TRBV5-1
j_gene: TRBJ2-2
CDR3nt: TGCGCCAGCAGCTTATTCGGTTCCAGCGGGGGCACCGGGGAGCTGTTTTTT
CDR3aa: CASSLFGSSGGTGELFF

abundance: -
d_gene: -
v_gene: TRBV7-8
j_gene: TRBJ1-2
CDR3nt: TGTGCCAGCAGCCGGACAGCGGCGGGTGGCTACACCTTC
CDR3aa: CASSRTAAGGYTF

abundance: -
d_gene: -
v_gene: TRBV4-3
j_gene: TRBJ2-7
CDR3nt: TGCGCCAGCAGCTACTGGACGGGTTCCGACGAGCAGTACTTC
CDR3aa: CASSYWTGSDEQYF

abundance: few
d_gene: TRBD1
v_gene: TRBV10-1
j_gene: TRBJ2-3
CDR3nt: TGCGCCAGCAGAGACTCGACAGGGACGGTGGTGTATTTT
CDR3aa: CASRDSTGTVVYF

abundance: many
d_gene: TRBD2
v_gene: TRBV10-3
j_gene: TRBJ2-1
CDR3nt: TGTGCCATCGGAGCGGGGGGGTACTACAATGAGCAGTTCTTC
CDR3aa: CAIGAGGYYNEQFF

abundance: few
d_gene: -
v_gene: TRBV27
j_gene: TRBJ2-5
CDR3nt: TGTGCCAGCAGTTTACGAACAGGGCCCCCAGAGACCCAGTACTTC
CDR3aa: CASSLRTGPPETQYF

abundance: few
d_gene: -
v_gene: TRBV3-1
j_gene: TRBJ2-4
CDR3nt: TGTGCCAGCAGCCAAGATCTCTCCTGGGGAAACATTCAGTACTTC
CDR3aa: CASSQDLSWGNIQYF

abundance: -
d_gene: -
v_gene: TRBV20-1
j_gene: TRBJ1-2
CDR3nt: TGCAGTGCTAGCGCGGGGGGGACTACTGGCTACACCTTC
CDR3aa: CSASAGGTTGYTF

abundance: -
d_gene: -
v_gene: TRBV9
j_gene: TRBJ2-3
CDR3nt: TGTGCCAGCAGCGTAGTGGTGGGGGCGGGCACAGATACGCAGTATTTT
CDR3aa: CASSVVVGAGTDTQYF